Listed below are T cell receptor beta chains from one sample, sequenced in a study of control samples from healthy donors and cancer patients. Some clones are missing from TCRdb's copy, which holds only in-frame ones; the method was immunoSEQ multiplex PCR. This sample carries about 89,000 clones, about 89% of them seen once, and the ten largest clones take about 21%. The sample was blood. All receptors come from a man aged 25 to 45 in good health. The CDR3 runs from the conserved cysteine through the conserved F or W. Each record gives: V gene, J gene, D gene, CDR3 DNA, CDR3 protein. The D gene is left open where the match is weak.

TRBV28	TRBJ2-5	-	TGTGCCAGCAGGCCACAACAGCCAGAGACCCAGTACTTC	CASRPQQPETQYF
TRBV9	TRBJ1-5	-	TGTGCCAGCAGCGTTCTGATCGGGTCGCCCCGGGGCAATCAGCCCCAGCATTTT	CASSVLIGSPRGNQPQHF
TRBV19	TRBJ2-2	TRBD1	TGTGCCAGTAGTATAAGGGGGCGGGACACCGGGGAGCTGTTTTTT	CASSIRGRDTGELFF
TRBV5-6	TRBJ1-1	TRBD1	TGTGCCAGCAGCTTGGGGACAGGGTGGACTGAAGCTTTCTTT	CASSLGTGWTEAFF
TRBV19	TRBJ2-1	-	TGTGCCAGTAAATTGCGAGCCGGAATCTACAATGAGCAGTTCTTC	CASKLRAGIYNEQFF
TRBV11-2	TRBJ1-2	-	TGTGCCAGCAGCTTAGATGTAGGAGGGTCTGATGGCTACACCTTC	CASSLDVGGSDGYTF
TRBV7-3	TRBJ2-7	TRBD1	TGTGCCAGCAGCTCCGGGACAGGGGGCGAGCAGTACTTC	CASSSGTGGEQYF
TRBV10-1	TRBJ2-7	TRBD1	TGCGCCAGCAGTGAGAACGGGACAGGTGAGCAGTACTTC	CASSENGTGEQYF
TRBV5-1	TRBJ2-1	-	TGCGCCAGCAGCTTGGCCTATGAGCAGTTCTTC	CASSLAYEQFF
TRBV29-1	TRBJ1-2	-	TGCAGCGTTCGGGGAAATGGCTACACCTTC	CSVRGNGYTF